The 10 T cell receptor beta chains in this list originate from one sample, sequenced in a study of CD8 T cells in ankylosing spondylitis. Broader study findings: A motif of 8 or 9 highly homologous TCR beta variants was seen as apparently characteristic of ankylosing spondylitis blood.

Their antigens are not known. TCRdb re-called the 5' RACE reads through MiXCR, storing one row per CDR3 protein. The repertoire holds over 450,000 distinct CDR3 sequences, with approximately 12% as singletons. Sequencing input: blood, either unsorted or a sorted T cell fraction (not recorded which). These receptor sequences come from a male donor with ankylosing spondylitis.

The rearrangement uses TRBV7-8 and TRBJ2-3; no clear D. This CDR3 spans 16 amino acids. Deletions cut 4 bases from V and 1 base from J, with 15 bases between. CDR1 and CDR2 (germline): SGHVS, FQNEAQ. The CDR3 region is CASSSLDRGGTDTQYF. Here the CDR3 DNA reads TGTGCCAGCAGCTCCCTGGACCGAGGAGGCACAGATACGCAGTATTTT.

This clonotype occurred a few times. The V call is TRBV20-1, the J call TRBJ1-1, with unresolved D. The V gene's germline CDR1 is DFQATT and CDR2 SNEGSKA (reference sequence). V shed 1 base and J shed 1 base, with 13 bases lying between them. The CDR3 length is 15 residues. CDR3 bases: TGCAGTGCTAGAGGGTTCCAGGCTGCGAACACTGAAGCTTTCTTT. This translates into CSARGFQAANTEAFF.

This clonotype has more than one count but fewer than ten. The rearrangement links TRBV20-1 to TRBJ1-6; D is uncertain. The CDR3 contains 14 residues. Germline CDR1 is DFQATT and CDR2 is SNEGSKA (reference sequence). The ends were cut back, 1 base at V and 7 bases at J, with 11 bases in the middle. The CDR3 DNA reads as TGCAGTGCTAGAGGGGGAAAACAGAATTCACCCCTCCACTTT. Protein: CSARGGKQNSPLHF.

This clonotype was observed once. Germline is not matched at one junction end, which may reflect a read error. The DNA of the CDR3 is TGTACCAGCAGTTGGAGACAGGCCGGGGGAACTGAAGCTTTCTTT. Amino acid sequence: CTSSWRQAGGTEAFF. This chain joins TRBV12-3 or TRBV12-4 and TRBJ1-1, with a possible D match to TRBD1 (6 bases). The CDR3 extends over 15 amino acids.

This chain links TRBV5-4 with TRBJ2-1, with 7 nucleotides matching TRBD1. Germline V gene lookup returns CDR1 SGHNT and CDR2 YYREEE (reference sequence). This CDR3 is built from 14 residues. After removal of 5 bases from V and 10 bases from J, the junction contained 12 bases not matched to a gene. The CDR3 nucleotides read TGTGCCAGCAGTCCGACAGGGAGTCTGGCGGAGCAGTTCTTC. This gives the protein CASSPTGSLAEQFF.

The J gene is TRBJ1-2, the V gene TRBV11-2, with 8 bases identical to TRBD1. The junction had 12 bases not matched to a gene; V was cut back by 5 bases and J by 4 bases. Germline CDR1 SGHAT, CDR2 FQNNGV. This CDR3 region has 16 residues. CDR3 protein: CASSPDGQGPLYGYTF. The CDR3 DNA sequence: TGTGCCAGCAGCCCAGATGGACAGGGTCCACTCTATGGCTACACCTTC.

A remark on this clonotype: Possible read error: a much larger clone is one base away. The chain carries TRBV12-3 or TRBV12-4 and TRBJ2-1; D is perhaps TRBD1 (6 bases). Trimming removed 9 bases from V and 5 bases from J, with 14 bases in between. There are 13 residues in the CDR3. The CDR3 sequence: CASRNRVHNEQFF. The DNA for the CDR3 is TGTGCCAGTCGGAACAGGGTCCACAATGAGCAGTTCTTC.

This clonotype turned up a few times. This rearrangement joins TRBV24-1 to TRBJ2-6; TRBD1 is a possible D gene (6 bases). This CDR3 has 19 residues. Between the trimmed V and J ends, which lost 3 bases and 0 bases, there was a span of 17 bases. The V gene's germline CDR1 is KGHDR and CDR2 SFDVKD. CDR3 protein: CATSDPQGKGSSGANVLTF. CDR3 DNA: TGTGCCACCAGTGATCCGCAGGGGAAGGGGTCCTCTGGGGCCAACGTCCTGACTTTC.

This clonotype was seen a handful of times. CDR3 in DNA: TGTGCCAGCAGCCCCCTCGACGTTAACTATGGCTACACCTTC. Protein product: CASSPLDVNYGYTF. The rearrangement uses TRBV9 and TRBJ1-2; the D is unclear. The CDR3 runs 14 residues. V lost 4 bases, J lost 1 base, and 11 bases lay in between. Germline values: CDR1 SGDLS, CDR2 YYNGEE.

This clonotype was detected many times. The chain is built from TRBV20-1 and TRBJ2-7, with D possibly being TRBD2 (5 bases). Trimming left V 3 bases short and J 2 bases short, with 17 bases between. The CDR3 has 15 amino acids. Germline CDR1 reads DFQATT; CDR2 reads SNEGSKA (reference sequence). For the CDR3, the DNA is TGCAGTGCTAGCCCCCCCAGCGGCGGTGCCTACGAGCAGTACTTC. It specifies CSASPPSGGAYEQYF.